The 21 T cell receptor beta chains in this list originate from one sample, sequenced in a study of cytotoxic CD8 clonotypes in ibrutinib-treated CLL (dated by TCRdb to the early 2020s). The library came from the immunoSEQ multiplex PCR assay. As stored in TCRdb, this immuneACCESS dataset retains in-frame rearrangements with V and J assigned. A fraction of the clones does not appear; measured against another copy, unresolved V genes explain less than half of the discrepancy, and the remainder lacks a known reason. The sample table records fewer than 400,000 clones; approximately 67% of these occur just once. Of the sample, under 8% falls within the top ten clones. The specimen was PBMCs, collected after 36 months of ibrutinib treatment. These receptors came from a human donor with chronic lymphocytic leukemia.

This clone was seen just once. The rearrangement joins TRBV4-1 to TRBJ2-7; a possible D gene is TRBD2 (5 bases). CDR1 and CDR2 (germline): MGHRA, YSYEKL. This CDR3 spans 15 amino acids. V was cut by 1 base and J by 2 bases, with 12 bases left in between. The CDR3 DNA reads TGCGCCAGCAGCCAAGTTCTCGGAGGACCCTACGAGCAGTACTTC. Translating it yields CASSQVLGGPYEQYF.

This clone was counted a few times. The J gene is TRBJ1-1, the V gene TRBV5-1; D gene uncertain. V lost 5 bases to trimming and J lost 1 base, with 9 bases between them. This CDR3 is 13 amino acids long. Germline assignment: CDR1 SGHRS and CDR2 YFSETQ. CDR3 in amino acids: CASSSVSNTEAFF. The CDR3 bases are TGCGCCAGCAGTTCAGTCTCGAACACTGAAGCTTTCTTT.

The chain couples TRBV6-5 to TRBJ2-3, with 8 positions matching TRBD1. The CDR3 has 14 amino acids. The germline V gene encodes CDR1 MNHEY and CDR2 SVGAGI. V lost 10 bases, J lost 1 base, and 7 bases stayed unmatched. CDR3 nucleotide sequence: TGTGCCACCGCCCAGGGGGCCCGCACAGATACGCAGTATTTT. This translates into CATAQGARTDTQYF.

CDR3 in DNA: TGTGCCAGCAGCCTCTCTAGCGGTAGCACAGATACGCAGTATTTT. It yields the protein CASSLSSGSTDTQYF. The chain recombines TRBV7-2 with TRBJ2-3; 7 bases map to TRBD2. The CDR3 sequence is 15 residues long. Germline CDR1 is SGHTA and CDR2 is FQGNSA. After removal of 5 bases from V and 0 bases from J, the junction contained 5 bases not matched to a gene.

The CDR3 DNA sequence: TGTGCCAGCAGCTCCAAGGGGGCAAGCGATGGCTACACCTTC. It yields the protein CASSSKGASDGYTF. The V call is TRBV27, the J call TRBJ1-2, with TRBD1 matching 7 bases. V lost 6 bases and J lost 6; bases outside the gene matches: 10. The CDR3 is made up of 14 amino acids. Germline V lookup: CDR1 MNHEY, CDR2 SMNVEV (reference sequence).

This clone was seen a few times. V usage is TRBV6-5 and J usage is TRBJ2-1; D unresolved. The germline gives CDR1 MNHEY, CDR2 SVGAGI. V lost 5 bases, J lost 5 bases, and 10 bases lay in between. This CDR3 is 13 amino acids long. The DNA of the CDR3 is TGTGCCAGCAGTCCGGTCCGGGACAATGAGCAGTTCTTC. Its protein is CASSPVRDNEQFF.

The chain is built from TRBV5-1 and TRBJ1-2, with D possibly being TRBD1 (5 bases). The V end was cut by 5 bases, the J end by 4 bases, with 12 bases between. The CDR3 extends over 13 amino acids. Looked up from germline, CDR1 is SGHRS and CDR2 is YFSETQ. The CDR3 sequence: CASSGPRAYGYTF. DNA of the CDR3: TGCGCCAGCAGTGGACCCAGGGCCTATGGCTACACCTTC.

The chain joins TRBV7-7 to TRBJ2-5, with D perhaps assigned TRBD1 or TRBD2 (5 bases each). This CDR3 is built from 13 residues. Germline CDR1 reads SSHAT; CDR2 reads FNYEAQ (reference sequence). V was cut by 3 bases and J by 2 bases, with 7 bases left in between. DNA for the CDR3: TGTGCCAGCAGCTTCTGGGGGCAAGAGACCCAGTACTTC. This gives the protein CASSFWGQETQYF.

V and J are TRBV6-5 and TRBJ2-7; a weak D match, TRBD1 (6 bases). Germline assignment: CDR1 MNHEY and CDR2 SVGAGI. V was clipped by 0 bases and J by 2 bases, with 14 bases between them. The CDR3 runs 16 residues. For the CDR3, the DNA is TGTGCCAGCAGTTACTCGATACCCGGGACACCCTACGAGCAGTACTTC. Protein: CASSYSIPGTPYEQYF.

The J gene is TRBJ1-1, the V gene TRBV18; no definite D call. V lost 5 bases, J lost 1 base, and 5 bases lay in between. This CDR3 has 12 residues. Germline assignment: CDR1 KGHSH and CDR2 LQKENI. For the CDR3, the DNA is TGTGCCAGCTCAAAGGGGAACACTGAAGCTTTCTTT. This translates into CASSKGNTEAFF.

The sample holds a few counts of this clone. CDR3: CASSGWGAYGYTF. DNA for the CDR3: TGTGCCAGCAGCGGCTGGGGGGCCTATGGCTACACCTTC. The chain links TRBV7-9 to TRBJ1-2, with D possibly matching TRBD1 (6 bases). The CDR3 spans 13 residues. Germline V lookup: CDR1 SEHNR, CDR2 FQNEAQ (reference sequence). Trimming took off 5 bases at V and 4 bases at J, with 11 bases between the two ends.

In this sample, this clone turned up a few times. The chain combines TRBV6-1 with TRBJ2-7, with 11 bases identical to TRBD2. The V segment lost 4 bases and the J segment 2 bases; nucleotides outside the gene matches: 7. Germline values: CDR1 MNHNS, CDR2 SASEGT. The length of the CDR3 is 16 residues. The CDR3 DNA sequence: TGTGCCAGCAGTGCGCTAGCGGGGGGCCCAGCCTACGAGCAGTACTTC. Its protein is CASSALAGGPAYEQYF.

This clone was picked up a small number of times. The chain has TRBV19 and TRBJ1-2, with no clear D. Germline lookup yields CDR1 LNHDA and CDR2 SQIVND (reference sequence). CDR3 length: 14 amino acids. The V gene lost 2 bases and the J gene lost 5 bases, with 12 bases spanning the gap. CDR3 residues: CASSITEAVYGYTF. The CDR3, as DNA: TGTGCCAGTAGTATAACTGAGGCGGTATATGGCTACACCTTC.

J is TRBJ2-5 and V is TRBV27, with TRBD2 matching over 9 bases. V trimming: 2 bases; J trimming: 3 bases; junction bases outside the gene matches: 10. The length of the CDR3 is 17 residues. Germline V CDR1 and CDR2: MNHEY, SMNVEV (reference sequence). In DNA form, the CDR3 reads TGTGCCAGCAGTTTAACGCCCAGAGCGGGGGGAAAAGAGACCCAGTACTTC. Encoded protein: CASSLTPRAGGKETQYF.

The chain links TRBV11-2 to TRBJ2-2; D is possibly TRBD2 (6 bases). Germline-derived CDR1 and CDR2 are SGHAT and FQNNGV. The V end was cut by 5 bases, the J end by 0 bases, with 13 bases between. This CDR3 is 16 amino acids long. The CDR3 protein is CASSPRGSPNTGELFF. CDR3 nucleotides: TGTGCCAGCAGCCCCCGGGGGAGCCCGAACACCGGGGAGCTGTTTTTT.

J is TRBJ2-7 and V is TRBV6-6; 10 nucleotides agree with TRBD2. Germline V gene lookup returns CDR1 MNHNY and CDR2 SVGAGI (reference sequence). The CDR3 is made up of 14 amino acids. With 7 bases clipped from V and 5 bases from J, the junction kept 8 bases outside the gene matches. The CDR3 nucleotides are TGTGCCAGCACCCTAAGGCTAGCGGGAGACGAGCAGTACTTC. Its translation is CASTLRLAGDEQYF.

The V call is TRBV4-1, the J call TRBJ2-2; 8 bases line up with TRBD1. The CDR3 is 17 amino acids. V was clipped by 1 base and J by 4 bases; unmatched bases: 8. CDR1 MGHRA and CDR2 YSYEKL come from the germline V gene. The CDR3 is CASSQGPDRGGTGELFF. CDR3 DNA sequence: TGCGCCAGCAGCCAAGGACCTGACAGGGGAGGCACCGGGGAGCTGTTTTTT.

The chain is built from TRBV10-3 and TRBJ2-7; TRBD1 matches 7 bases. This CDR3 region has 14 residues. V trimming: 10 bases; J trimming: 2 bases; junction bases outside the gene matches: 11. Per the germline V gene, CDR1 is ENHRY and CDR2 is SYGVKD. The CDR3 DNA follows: TGTGCCAGCCACAACCGACAGGGCGCCTACGAGCAGTACTTC. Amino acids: CASHNRQGAYEQYF.

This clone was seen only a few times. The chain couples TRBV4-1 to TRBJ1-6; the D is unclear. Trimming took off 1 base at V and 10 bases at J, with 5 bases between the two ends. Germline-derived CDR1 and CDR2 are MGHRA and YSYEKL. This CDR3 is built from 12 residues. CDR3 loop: CASSQGWSPLHF. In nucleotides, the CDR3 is TGCGCCAGCAGCCAAGGTTGGTCACCCCTCCACTTT.

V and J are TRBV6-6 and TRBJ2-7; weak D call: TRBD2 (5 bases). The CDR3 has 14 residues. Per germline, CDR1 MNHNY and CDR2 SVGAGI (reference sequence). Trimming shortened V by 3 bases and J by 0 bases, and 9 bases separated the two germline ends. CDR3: CASSYLRDSYEQYF. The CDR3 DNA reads TGTGCCAGCAGTTATCTCCGGGACTCCTACGAGCAGTACTTC.

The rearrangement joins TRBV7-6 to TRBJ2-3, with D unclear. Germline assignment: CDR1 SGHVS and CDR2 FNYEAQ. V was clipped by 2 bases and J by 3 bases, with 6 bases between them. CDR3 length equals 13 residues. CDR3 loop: CASSLRPTDTQYF. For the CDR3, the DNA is TGTGCCAGCAGCTTACGTCCGACAGATACGCAGTATTTT.